This T cell receptor beta chain originates from a study of OX40 agonist ivuxolimab in advanced cancers. Study-level background: Anti-PD-1, anti-PD-L1 or anti-CTLA-4 therapy given earlier was allowed, and 35% to 50% had some. Three patients had partial responses: one hepatocellular carcinoma, two cutaneous melanoma. Whole-study results and caveats: Doses of 0.1 to 3.0 mg/kg were accompanied by clonal expansion of CD4+ and CD8+ blood T cells by week 6.

Note on this clone: Its antigen is not known.

Measured with immunoSEQ multiplex PCR; TCRdb has only the in-frame clones, and not every one. The sample lists some 86,000 clones, more than 85% occurring once. Germline-derived CDR1 and CDR2 are SEHNR and FQNEAQ (reference sequence). The CDR3 extends over 14 amino acids. V was shortened by 2 bases and J by 7 bases, with 14 bases between the two germline ends. The material was CD4+ or CD8+ T cells sorted from blood, obtained in a trial of the OX40 agonist ivuxolimab. The rearrangement joins TRBV7-9 to TRBJ2-5; the D gene is possibly TRBD2 (5 bases). This TCR was recovered from an adult with an advanced solid tumor such as melanoma, head and neck, liver or kidney cancer. The DNA of the CDR3 is TGTGCCAGCAGCTTATCGCGGGTCCCCGGGACCCAGTACTTC. Translation gives CASSLSRVPGTQYF. Drawing the rest from reference TRBV7-9 and TRBJ2-5, the complete variable domain is DTGVSQNPRHKITKRGQNVTFRCDPISEHNRLYWYRQTLGQGPEFLTYFQNEAQLEKSRLLSDRFSAERPKGSFSTLEIQRTEQGDSAMYLCASSLSRVPGTQYFGPGTRLLVL.